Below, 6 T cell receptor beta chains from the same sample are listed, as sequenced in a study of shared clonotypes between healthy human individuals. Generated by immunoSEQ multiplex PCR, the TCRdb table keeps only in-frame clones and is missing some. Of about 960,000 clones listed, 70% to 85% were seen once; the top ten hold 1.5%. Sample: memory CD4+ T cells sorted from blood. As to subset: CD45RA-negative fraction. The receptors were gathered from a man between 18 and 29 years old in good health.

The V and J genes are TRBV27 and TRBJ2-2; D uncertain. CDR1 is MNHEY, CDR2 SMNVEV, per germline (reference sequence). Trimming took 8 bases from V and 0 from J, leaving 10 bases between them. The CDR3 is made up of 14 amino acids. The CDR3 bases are TGTGCCAGCGGCCGACTGGCGAACACCGGGGAGCTGTTTTTT. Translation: CASGRLANTGELFF.

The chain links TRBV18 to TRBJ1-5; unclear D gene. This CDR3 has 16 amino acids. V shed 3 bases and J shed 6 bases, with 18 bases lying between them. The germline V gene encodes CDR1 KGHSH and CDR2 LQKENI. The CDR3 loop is CASSPGDSTAGQPQHF. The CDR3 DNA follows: TGTGCCAGCTCACCTGGCGATTCAACAGCGGGTCAGCCCCAGCATTTT.

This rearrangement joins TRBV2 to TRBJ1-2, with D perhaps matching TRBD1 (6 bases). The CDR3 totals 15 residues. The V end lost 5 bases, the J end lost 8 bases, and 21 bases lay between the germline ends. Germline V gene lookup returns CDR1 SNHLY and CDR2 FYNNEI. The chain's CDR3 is CASSLIAGGMLGYTF. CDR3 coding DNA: TGTGCCAGCAGTCTAATAGCGGGGGGCATGTTGGGCTACACCTTC.

The CDR3 bases are TGCGCCAGCAGCTTGCGGGCGGAGACAGAATTTTCGGGCACTGAAGCTTTCTTT. It translates to CASSLRAETEFSGTEAFF. This rearrangement joins TRBV5-1 to TRBJ1-1, with D maybe TRBD1 (5 bases). The V and J ends lost 1 base and 4 bases respectively, with 23 bases between them. Germline CDR1 reads SGHRS; CDR2 reads YFSETQ. The CDR3 contains 18 residues. The full variable domain, in which reference TRBV5-1 and TRBJ1-1 provide the parts outside the CDR3, is KAGVTQTPRYLIKTRGQQVTLSCSPISGHRSVSWYQQTPGQGLQFLFEYFSETQRNKGNFPGRFSGRQFSNSRSEMNVSTLELGDSALYLCASSLRAETEFSGTEAFFGQGTRLTVV.

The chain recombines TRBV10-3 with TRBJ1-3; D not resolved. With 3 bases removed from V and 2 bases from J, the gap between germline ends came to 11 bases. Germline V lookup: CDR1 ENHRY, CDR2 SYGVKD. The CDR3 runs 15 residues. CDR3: CAISDIWEPGNTIYF. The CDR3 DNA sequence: TGTGCCATCAGTGATATTTGGGAACCTGGAAACACCATATATTTT.

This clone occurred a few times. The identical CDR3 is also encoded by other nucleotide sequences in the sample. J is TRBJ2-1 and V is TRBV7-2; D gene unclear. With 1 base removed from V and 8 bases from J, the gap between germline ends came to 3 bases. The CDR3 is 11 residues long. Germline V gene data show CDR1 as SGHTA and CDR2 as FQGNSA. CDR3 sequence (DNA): TGTGCCAGCAGCTTAGTCCATGAGCAGTTCTTC. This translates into CASSLVHEQFF.